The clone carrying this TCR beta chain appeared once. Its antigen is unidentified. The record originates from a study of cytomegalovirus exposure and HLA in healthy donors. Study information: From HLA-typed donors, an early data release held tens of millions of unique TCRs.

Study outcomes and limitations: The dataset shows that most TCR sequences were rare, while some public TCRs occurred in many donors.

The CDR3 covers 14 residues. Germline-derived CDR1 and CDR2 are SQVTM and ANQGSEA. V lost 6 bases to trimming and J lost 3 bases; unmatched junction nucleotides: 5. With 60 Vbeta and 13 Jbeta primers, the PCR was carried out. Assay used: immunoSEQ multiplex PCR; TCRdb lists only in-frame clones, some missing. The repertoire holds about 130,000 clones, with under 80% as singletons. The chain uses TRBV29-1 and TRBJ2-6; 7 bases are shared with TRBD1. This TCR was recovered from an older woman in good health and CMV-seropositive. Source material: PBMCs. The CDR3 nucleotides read TGCAGCGTCAAAGACAGGGATGGGGCCAACGTCCTGACTTTC. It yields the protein CSVKDRDGANVLTF.